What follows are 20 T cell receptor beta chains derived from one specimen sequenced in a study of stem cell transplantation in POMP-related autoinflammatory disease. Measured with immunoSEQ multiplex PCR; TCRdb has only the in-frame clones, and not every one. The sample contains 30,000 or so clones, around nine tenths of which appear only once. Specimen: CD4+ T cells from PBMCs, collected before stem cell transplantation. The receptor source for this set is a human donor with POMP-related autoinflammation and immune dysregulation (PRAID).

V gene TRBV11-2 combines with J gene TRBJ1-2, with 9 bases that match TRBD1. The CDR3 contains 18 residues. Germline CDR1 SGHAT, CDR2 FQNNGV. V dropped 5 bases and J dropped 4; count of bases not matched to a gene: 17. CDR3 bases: TGTGCCAGCAGCGCAATAAAGAGGACAGGGGACACAGGCTATGGCTACACCTTC. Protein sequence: CASSAIKRTGDTGYGYTF.

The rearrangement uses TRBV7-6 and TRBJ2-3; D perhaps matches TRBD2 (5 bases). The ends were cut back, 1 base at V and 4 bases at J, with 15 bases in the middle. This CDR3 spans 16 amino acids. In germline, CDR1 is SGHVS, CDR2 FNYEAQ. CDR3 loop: CASSLGGPGNPDTQYF. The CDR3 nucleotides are TGTGCCAGCAGCTTAGGAGGGCCGGGCAACCCAGATACGCAGTATTTT.

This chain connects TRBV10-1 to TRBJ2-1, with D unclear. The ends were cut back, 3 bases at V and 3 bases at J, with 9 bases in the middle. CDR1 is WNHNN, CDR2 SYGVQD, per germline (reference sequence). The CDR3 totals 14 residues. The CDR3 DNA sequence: TGCGCCAGCAGTGATTGGAAGGACTACAATGAGCAGTTCTTC. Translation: CASSDWKDYNEQFF.

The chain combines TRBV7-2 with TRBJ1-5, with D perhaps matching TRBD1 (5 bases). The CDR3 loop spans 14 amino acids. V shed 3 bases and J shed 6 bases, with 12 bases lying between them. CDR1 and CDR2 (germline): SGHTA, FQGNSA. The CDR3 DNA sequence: TGTGCCAGCAGCTTGGTGGGGCTGGGTCAGCCCCAGCATTTT. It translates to CASSLVGLGQPQHF. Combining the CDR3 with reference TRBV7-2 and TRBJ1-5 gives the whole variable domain GAGVSQSPSNKVTEKGKDVELRCDPISGHTALYWYRQSLGQGLEFLIYFQGNSAPDKSGLPSDRFSAERTGGSVSTLTIQRTQQEDSAVYLCASSLVGLGQPQHFGDGTRLSIL.

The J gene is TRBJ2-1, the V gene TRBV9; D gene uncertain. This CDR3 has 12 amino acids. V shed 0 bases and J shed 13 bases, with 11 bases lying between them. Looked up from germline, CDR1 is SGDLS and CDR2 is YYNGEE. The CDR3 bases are TGTGCCAGCAGCGTAGCCTTAGGCCCCCAGTTCTTC. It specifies CASSVALGPQFF.

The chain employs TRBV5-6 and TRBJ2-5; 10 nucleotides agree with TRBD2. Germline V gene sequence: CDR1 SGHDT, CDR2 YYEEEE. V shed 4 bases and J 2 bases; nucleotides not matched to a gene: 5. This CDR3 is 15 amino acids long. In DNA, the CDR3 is TGTGCCAGCAGCCCTCGACTAGCGGGTCAAGAGACCCAGTACTTC. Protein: CASSPRLAGQETQYF. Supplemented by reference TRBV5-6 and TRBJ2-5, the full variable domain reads DAGVTQSPTHLIKTRGQQVTLRCSPKSGHDTVSWYQQALGQGPQFIFQYYEEEERQRGNFPDRFSGHQFPNYSSELNVNALLLGDSALYLCASSPRLAGQETQYFGPGTRLLVL.

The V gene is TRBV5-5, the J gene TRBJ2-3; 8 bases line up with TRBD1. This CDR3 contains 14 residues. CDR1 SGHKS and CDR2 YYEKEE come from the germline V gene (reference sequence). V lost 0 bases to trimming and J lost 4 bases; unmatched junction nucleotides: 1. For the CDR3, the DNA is TGTGCCAGCAGCTTGGGGACAGGGTCAGATACGCAGTATTTT. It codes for CASSLGTGSDTQYF. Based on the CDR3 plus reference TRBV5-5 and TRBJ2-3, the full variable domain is DAGVTQSPTHLIKTRGQQVTLRCSPISGHKSVSWYQQVLGQGPQFIFQYYEKEERGRGNFPDRFSARQFPNYSSELNVNALLLGDSALYLCASSLGTGSDTQYFGPGTRLTVL.

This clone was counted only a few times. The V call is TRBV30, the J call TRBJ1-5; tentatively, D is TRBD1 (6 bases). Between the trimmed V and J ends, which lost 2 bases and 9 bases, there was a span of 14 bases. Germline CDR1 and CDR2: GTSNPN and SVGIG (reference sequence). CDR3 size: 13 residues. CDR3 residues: CAWSLGGRGPQHF. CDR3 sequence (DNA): TGTGCCTGGAGTTTAGGGGGACGGGGGCCCCAGCATTTT.

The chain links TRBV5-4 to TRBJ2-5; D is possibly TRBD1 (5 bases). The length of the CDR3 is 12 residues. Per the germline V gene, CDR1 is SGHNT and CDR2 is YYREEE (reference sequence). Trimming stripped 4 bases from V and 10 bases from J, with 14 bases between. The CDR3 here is CASSRPGKGQYF. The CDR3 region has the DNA TGTGCCAGCAGCCGGCCAGGGAAGGGCCAGTACTTC.

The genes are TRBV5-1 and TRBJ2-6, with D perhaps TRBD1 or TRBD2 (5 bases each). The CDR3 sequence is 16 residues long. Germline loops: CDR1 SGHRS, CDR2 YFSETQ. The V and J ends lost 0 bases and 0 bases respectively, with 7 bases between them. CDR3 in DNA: TGCGCCAGCAGCTTGGTGGGGGACTCTGGGGCCAACGTCCTGACTTTC. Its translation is CASSLVGDSGANVLTF.

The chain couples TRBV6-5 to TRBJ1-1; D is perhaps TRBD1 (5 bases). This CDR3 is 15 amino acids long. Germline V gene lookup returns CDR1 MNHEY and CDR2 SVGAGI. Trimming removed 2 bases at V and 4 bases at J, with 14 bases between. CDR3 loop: CASSYDGRVGTEAFF. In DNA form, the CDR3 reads TGTGCCAGCAGTTACGACGGCAGGGTGGGCACTGAAGCTTTCTTT.

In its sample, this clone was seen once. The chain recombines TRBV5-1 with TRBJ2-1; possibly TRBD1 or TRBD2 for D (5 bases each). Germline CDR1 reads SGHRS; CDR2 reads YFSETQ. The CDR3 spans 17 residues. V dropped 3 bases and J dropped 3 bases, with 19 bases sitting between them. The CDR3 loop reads CASSSLGTNPYYNEQFF. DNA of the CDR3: TGCGCCAGCAGCTCACTAGGGACGAATCCTTACTACAATGAGCAGTTCTTC.

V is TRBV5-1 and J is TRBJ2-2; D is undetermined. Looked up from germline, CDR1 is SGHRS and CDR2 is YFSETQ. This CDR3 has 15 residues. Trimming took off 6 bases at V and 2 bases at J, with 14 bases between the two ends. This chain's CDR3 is CASNRAGTNTGELFF. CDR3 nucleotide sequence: TGCGCCAGCAATCGGGCAGGAACAAACACCGGGGAGCTGTTTTTT.

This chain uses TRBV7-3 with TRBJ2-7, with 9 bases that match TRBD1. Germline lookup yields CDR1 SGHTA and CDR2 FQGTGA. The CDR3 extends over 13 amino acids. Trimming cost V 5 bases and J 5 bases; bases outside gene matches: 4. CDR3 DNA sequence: TGTGCCAGCAGCCCCCGGGACAGGGACGAGCAGTACTTC. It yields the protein CASSPRDRDEQYF.

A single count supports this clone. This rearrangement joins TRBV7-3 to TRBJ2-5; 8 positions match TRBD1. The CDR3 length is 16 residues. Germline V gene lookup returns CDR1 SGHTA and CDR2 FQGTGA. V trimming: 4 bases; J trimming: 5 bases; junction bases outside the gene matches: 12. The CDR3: CASSYINRQGNETQYF. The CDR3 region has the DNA TGTGCCAGCAGCTATATTAATAGACAGGGGAACGAGACCCAGTACTTC.

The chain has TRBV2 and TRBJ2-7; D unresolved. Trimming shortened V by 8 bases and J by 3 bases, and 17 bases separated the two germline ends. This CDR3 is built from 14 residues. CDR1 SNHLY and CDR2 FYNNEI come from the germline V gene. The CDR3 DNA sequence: TGTGCCAGCCAACTGCGGTCGCCTTTCTACGAGCAGTACTTC. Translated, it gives CASQLRSPFYEQYF.

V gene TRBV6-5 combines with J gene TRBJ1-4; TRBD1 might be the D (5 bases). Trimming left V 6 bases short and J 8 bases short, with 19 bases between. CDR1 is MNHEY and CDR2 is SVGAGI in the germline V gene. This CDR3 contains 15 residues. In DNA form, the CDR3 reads TGTGCCAGCAGCCGAACCTCAGGGTGGCGGGAAAAACTGTTTTTT. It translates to CASSRTSGWREKLFF.

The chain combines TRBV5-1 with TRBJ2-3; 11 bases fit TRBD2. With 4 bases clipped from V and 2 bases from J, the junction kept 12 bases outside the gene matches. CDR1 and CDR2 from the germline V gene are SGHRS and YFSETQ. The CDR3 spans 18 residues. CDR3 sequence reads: CASSGPGTSGSHTDTQYF. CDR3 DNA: TGCGCCAGCAGCGGACCCGGGACTAGCGGATCACACACAGATACGCAGTATTTT. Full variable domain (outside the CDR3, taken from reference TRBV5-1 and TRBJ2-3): KAGVTQTPRYLIKTRGQQVTLSCSPISGHRSVSWYQQTPGQGLQFLFEYFSETQRNKGNFPGRFSGRQFSNSRSEMNVSTLELGDSALYLCASSGPGTSGSHTDTQYFGPGTRLTVL.

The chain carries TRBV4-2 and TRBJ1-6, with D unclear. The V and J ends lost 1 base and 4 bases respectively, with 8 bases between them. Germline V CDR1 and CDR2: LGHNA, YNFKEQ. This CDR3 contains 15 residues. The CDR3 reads CASSQVVTYNSPLHF. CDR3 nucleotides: TGTGCCAGCAGCCAAGTTGTTACTTATAATTCACCCCTCCACTTT.

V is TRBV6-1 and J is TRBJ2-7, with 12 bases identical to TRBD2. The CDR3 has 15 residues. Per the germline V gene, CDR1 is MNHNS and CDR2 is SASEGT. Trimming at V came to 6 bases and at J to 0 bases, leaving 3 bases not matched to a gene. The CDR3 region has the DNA TGTGCCAGCAGGCTAGCGGGAGGGAGCTCCTACGAGCAGTACTTC. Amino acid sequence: CASRLAGGSSYEQYF.